Sequencing of this T cell receptor (beta chain) was carried out in a study of beta chain features in type 1 diabetes (dated by TCRdb to 2017 to 2018). At the level of the whole study: Patients and healthy donors did not differ in mean age, gender distribution, total cell number or subset yield. A total of 107,917,701 sorted cells were examined across all samples, and a strong correlation was observed between cell number per subset and RNA yield. Regulatory and stem cell-like memory subsets were obtained from only 8 patients and roughly eight healthy donors, while naive and central memory subsets were obtained from all 30 or so donors. The study compared TCRB repertoires of sorted circulating CD4+ T cell subsets between recently diagnosed type 1 diabetes patients and matched healthy donors. The full study reports these points: Naive, central memory and regulatory TCRB repertoires appeared to be more similar among patients than among healthy donors. PCR might favor shorter templates, but patient and control samples were amplified and corrected together, so any skew would affect both groups equally. Because the HLA sub-analyses included only small numbers of individuals, any influence of HLA type on TCRB rearrangement was left unresolved. Patients with type 1 diabetes made fewer insertions and deleted more nucleotides at VDJ recombination sites, implying thymic rearrangement abnormalities. Sequencing cDNA rather than genomic DNA could over-represent highly expressing activated cells, although activation and CD3 levels did not differ between groups. In all four CD4+ subsets, TCRB CDR3 length was moderately but significantly shorter in type 1 diabetes patients.

Only a few counts were recorded for this clone. The clone's antigen remains unknown. The record has no base qualities; no much larger clone is one base away. From each donor, a single peripheral blood sample of around 120 mL on average was drawn into heparinised tubes. Using a panel that included CD45RO, CCR7, CD25, CD127, CD95 and CD27, naive, central memory, regulatory and stem cell-like memory CD4+ T cells were sorted on a BD FACSAria II. Purity was above 95% for every sorted population. PBMCs were isolated right away by Lymphoprep density gradient centrifugation and were stained directly, without culture. So that batch effects would be minimized, each experiment stained and sorted samples in pairs, pairing one healthy donor with one patient. Via the germline V gene, CDR1 is SNHLY and CDR2 FYNNEI. After removal of 7 bases from V and 6 bases from J, the junction retains 10 bases not matched to a gene. The CDR3 covers 15 residues, taking in both the cysteine and the phenylalanine. Only CDR3 DNA remains: 45 bases, in frame from the first base.

The entire isolated RNA was reverse transcribed using the High Capacity cDNA Reverse Transcription Kit, and thus expressed TCRB transcripts were sequenced. Naive, central memory and regulatory T cell samples underwent deep immunoSEQ sequencing, averaging roughly 3.4 million total reads per sample. Sorted cells were lysed in RLT buffer and RNA was extracted with DNase-treated RNeasy Micro or Mini kits, depending on cell number. Each cell subset was processed on its own to prevent cross-contamination, while patient and healthy donor samples were processed together. The immunoSEQ multiplex PCR was used to amplify TCRB sequences from cDNA, generating 87-bp fragments that spanned the CDR3 region. Sequencing of the amplicons was performed on the Illumina HiSeq platform. Turning to the authors' computational methods: PCR bias was corrected computationally using synthetic template baselines, and reads within Hamming distance 2 were collapsed, with unmergeable singletons discarded. Reads were aligned to IMGT to assign V, D and J genes, CDR3 length, and insertions or deletions at six rearrangement sites. Within each subset, clonotype counts were normalized to sorted cell number, and only after that were true diversity and Gini coefficients computed with the tcR R package. Repertoire sharing was quantified using the overlap coefficient calculated on TCRB nucleotide sequences. Out-of-frame TCRB sequences from naive cells were analyzed to stand in for the pre-selection repertoire. The table comes from immuneACCESS by way of TCRdb, which keeps in-frame sequences with V and J called. Part of the clones is missing from these tables; in studies checked, under half for an unresolved V gene and the rest for unknown reasons. V, J and clone size are taken as reported in that table, and D and trimming were inferred from the DNA itself. In all, the sample holds about 450,000 clones, and about an eighth of those were seen once. The leading ten clones occupy roughly 0.046% of the sample.

This TCR came from a woman aged 18-35 years in good health. The chain joins TRBV2 to TRBJ2-2, with 8 junctional bases fitting TRBD2. Sequencing used naive CD4+ T cells from blood. The cell subset or site label here, explained by the study, means: true naive CD4+ T cells. Here the CDR3 is given as CASTLSGSPPGELFF. The nucleotide sequence is TGTGCCAGCACCCTAAGCGGGAGTCCCCCCGGGGAGCTGTTTTTT.